This T cell receptor beta chain stems from a study of cytomegalovirus exposure and HLA in healthy donors. Study information: Previous work identified 90 million to 130 million unique TCR beta sequences from 150 million to 200 million T cells. Points from the study as a whole: On later analysis, the bulk of CMV-associated TCR beta chains appeared to be HLA-restricted. Later analysis demonstrated an association between a missense DCLRE1C variant and TCR beta V- and J-gene trimming. Further analysis was carried out later, and it showed several of the most significant clusters appearing linked to common viral pathogens.

CDR1 and CDR2 (germline): MNHEY, SMNVEV (reference sequence). V dropped 6 bases and J dropped 0 bases, with 11 bases sitting between them. The CDR3 length is 14 residues. About this clone: Its target is not known.

The PCR was carried out with 60 Vbeta primers and 13 Jbeta primers. Produced via immunoSEQ multiplex PCR; TCRdb's table is partial and in-frame only. Here the sample spans some 140,000 clones, 82% being singletons. The source of this sequence is a woman in her forties or fifties in good health and CMV-seropositive. The chain recombines TRBV27 with TRBJ1-2; no clear D gene. Specimen: PBMCs. The DNA for the CDR3 is TGTGCCAGCAGCCGCGGCGGGGCTAACTATGGCTACACCTTC. This sequence encodes CASSRGGANYGYTF.